This TCR beta chain was captured by sequencing in a study of T cells in Graves' hyperthyroidism and ophthalmopathy (dated by TCRdb to about 2019). Looking at the study overall: Peripheral blood samples were taken at the time of initial diagnosis, prior to any treatment. A discovery cohort of about a hundred patients, 43 with Graves' ophthalmopathy and about 60 with stable Graves' hyperthyroidism, was used to find distinguishing TCR V-J signatures. An independent validation cohort of about 19 hyperthyroidism patients and 17 patients who later progressed to ophthalmopathy tested prospective prediction of ophthalmopathy. The 100 discovery patients were randomly split 7:3 into training and test sets. Thyroid tissue and blood T-cell repertoires from six Graves' hyperthyroidism patients were also compared in the study. Following sampling, methimazole starting at 30 mg daily was given to hyperthyroidism patients, and high-dose intravenous methylprednisolone was given to ophthalmopathy patients. The paper describes TCR Vbeta CDR3 sequencing of about 140 peripheral blood samples, made up of 43 ophthalmopathy patients, approximately 76 hyperthyroidism patients and 17 progressor patients.

Results and caveats for the whole study, not just this receptor: Ophthalmopathy was separated from stable hyperthyroidism by a 13 V-J signature model, with 85% to 90% sensitivity and roughly 84% specificity obtained in cross-validation and 80%/75% obtained in testing. No statistical method was used to set the sample size in advance, and investigators knew the group allocation. In validation, the model predicted progression to ophthalmopathy with roughly 70% sensitivity and approximately 78% specificity, a median of approximately 6.7 months before onset. Blood samples also contained most of the expanded thyroid clonotypes (frequency above 0.001), which suggests that blood repertoires may reflect thyroid immune responses.

Amplification of TCR beta CDR3 regions was carried out from RNA transcripts. A first-round RT-PCR of the TCR CDR3 used the HTBI primer set with the Qiagen OneStep RT-PCR kit. Libraries were constructed in a second round of multiplex PCR, after which size selection and purification were performed. Sequencing of the libraries was done on an Illumina HiSeq2000 using paired-end 100 bp reads. As for how the authors treated the data: Raw data were processed with SOAPnuke, discarding reads with adapters, uncalled bases, mean Phred below 15, or no exact constant-primer or identifier match. High-quality paired reads were merged with COPE v1.2.5, and unique nucleotide sequences were defined as clonotypes. Clonotypes were aligned to IMGT TRBV, TRBD and TRBJ reference segments using MiTCR v1.1. The analysis included only V-J combinations with a frequency above 0.0001, which together covered roughly 99% of the repertoires. A TCS score was defined as the ratio of F50 (clonal expansion) to E x V (chaos), with BLOSUM62-based TCRdist applied between CDR3 peptides within each V-J. Welch's t-statistics and random forest reduced around 520 V-J features to some 14, which were used in a naive Bayes classifier (R e1071). TCRdb reworked the public reads: Q25 trimming with fastp, MiXCR clone assembly, productive beta chains retained. Entries are consolidated by CDR3 protein sequence, retaining the most common genes and DNA. The V and J calls here are based on TCRdb, not the publication. For this sample there are hundreds of thousands of distinct CDR3 sequences; 14% to 15% appear just once. Of the sample, around 14% is held by the ten largest clones.

The table lists this clonotype with many counts. Its antigen is still unknown. There are no base qualities to consult, and no much larger clone falls within one base. Cut back by 5 bases and 2 bases, the V and J ends lie 14 bases apart. From its cysteine to its phenylalanine, the CDR3 spans 15 amino acids. Only CDR3 DNA is held: 45 bases, read in frame from base 1. Sequences LNHNV (CDR1) and YYDKDF (CDR2) are obtained from the germline V gene (reference sequence). Moderately to severely active disease, a Clinical Activity Score of at least 3, a NOSPECS grade of at least 4, and a duration under 3 months were present in ophthalmopathy patients. Any patient with an uncontrolled infection, another autoimmune disease, pregnancy or lactation was excluded. Clinical symptoms, serum thyroxine and TRAb, thyroid ultrasound, and orbital computed tomography formed the basis for the diagnoses. PBMCs were isolated from about 10 ml of fresh peripheral blood by Ficoll-Paque density gradient centrifugation. Trizol reagent was used to extract total RNA, and RNA quality was then checked on an Agilent 2100 Bioanalyzer.

What was sequenced was blood. The TCR originated in a man younger than 35 with Graves' ophthalmopathy. The chain was built from TRBV15 and TRBJ2-3; TRBD2 is perhaps the D gene, given 7 matching bases. The DNA sequence follows: TGTGCCACCAGCGCTCCTGGGGGGGCCACAGATACGCAGTATTTT. Translated, this gives CATSAPGGATDTQYF.